This T cell receptor beta chain was captured by sequencing in a study of blood T cell repertoires in COVID-19. Study summary: The cDNA or gDNA used as material had been derived from T cells, B-cell-depleted T cells, or PBMCs.

Original analysis: Estimates of nucleated cell counts were drawn from the amplification of reference gene primers. Sequencing used immunoSEQ multiplex PCR; TCRdb keeps in-frame clones, though not all of them. That table gives V, J and clone size, and the DNA gave D and trimming. The table shows about 240,000 clones, with about 86% occurring only once. This CDR3 is built from 15 residues. With 0 bases clipped from V and 4 bases from J, the junction kept 5 bases outside the gene matches. Germline V lookup: CDR1 SGDLS, CDR2 YYNGEE. Sequences were obtained from peripheral blood. The chain uses TRBV9 and TRBJ2-7; 9 bases match TRBD1. This receptor was obtained from a woman aged 80 or over with acute or convalescent COVID-19. The CDR3 loop is CASSVAGTGLYEQYF. In DNA, the CDR3 is TGTGCCAGCAGCGTAGCTGGGACAGGGTTGTACGAGCAGTACTTC.